The next 8 T cell receptor beta chains were all read from a single sample in a study of blood T cell repertoires in COVID-19. The table came from immunoSEQ multiplex PCR; TCRdb's copy has only in-frame clones and leaves some out. The data contain roughly 130,000 clones, roughly 84% of them singletons. Sequenced sample: PBMCs or T cells enriched from blood (not recorded which). All receptors derive from a woman between 25 and 40 years old who had recovered from COVID-19.

This chain links TRBV18 with TRBJ1-1, with D unclear. The CDR3 runs to 16 residues. V was cut by 2 bases and J by 9 bases, with 22 bases left in between. Germline values: CDR1 KGHSH, CDR2 LQKENI. CDR3 sequence reads: CASSPRLLDTSPQAFF. CDR3 DNA: TGTGCCAGCTCACCAAGGCTACTTGACACGTCGCCCCAAGCTTTCTTT. Together with reference TRBV18 and TRBJ1-1, the CDR3 gives the full variable domain: NAGVMQNPRHLVRRRGQEARLRCSPMKGHSHVYWYRQLPEEGLKFMVYLQKENIIDESGMPKERFSAEFPKEGPSILRIQQVVRGDSAAYFCASSPRLLDTSPQAFFGQGTRLTVV.

In its sample, this clone was seen a few times. The genes are TRBV9 and TRBJ2-3; 11 nucleotides align to TRBD2. In germline, CDR1 is SGDLS, CDR2 YYNGEE. The CDR3 covers 17 residues. J was trimmed by 1 base and V by 4 bases; bases with no gene match: 8. The CDR3 bases are TGTGCCAGCAGCACACTAGGGACTAGCGGAGGCACAGATACGCAGTATTTT. Translating gives CASSTLGTSGGTDTQYF.

The chain has TRBV28 and TRBJ2-4, with no clear D. The V end was cut by 5 bases, the J end by 3 bases, with 14 bases between. Per germline, CDR1 MDHEN and CDR2 SYDVKM. CDR3 length: 15 amino acids. The CDR3 DNA follows: TGTGCCAGCAGTCCCCGGCAGGCGATCAAAAACATTCAGTACTTC. It translates to CASSPRQAIKNIQYF.

The chain recombines TRBV18 with TRBJ2-3, with 10 bases that match TRBD2. The V gene end was trimmed by 4 bases and the J gene end by 2 bases; junction bases not matched to a gene: 12. This CDR3 region has 18 residues. Germline CDR1 KGHSH, CDR2 LQKENI. The CDR3 region is CASSLASGAGGITDTQYF. Written as DNA, the CDR3 is TGTGCCAGCTCACTGGCCTCCGGAGCGGGAGGGATCACAGATACGCAGTATTTT.

Of note for this clone: One end of the junction fails to match germline, which may point to a read error. The chain couples TRBV11-2 to TRBJ1-1; a weak D match, TRBD1 (6 bases). The CDR3 totals 14 residues. Per germline, CDR1 SGHAT and CDR2 FQNNGV. CDR3 loop: CASSLGGPGSEAFF. Written as DNA, the CDR3 is TGTGCCAGCAGCTTAGGGGGGCCGGGTTCTGAGGCTTTCTTT.

The chain employs TRBV29-1 and TRBJ2-5; D might be TRBD1 (5 bases). The V gene's germline CDR1 is SQVTM and CDR2 ANQGSEA. This CDR3 comprises 12 residues. V lost 6 bases and J lost 1, with 9 bases in between. The CDR3 nucleotides are TGCAGCGTAGGGGTGGGCCAAGAGACCCAGTACTTC. Amino acid sequence: CSVGVGQETQYF. The full variable domain, in which reference TRBV29-1 and TRBJ2-5 provide the parts outside the CDR3, is SAVISQKPSRDICQRGTSLTIQCQVDSQVTMMFWYRQQPGQSLTLIATANQGSEATYESGFVIDKFPISRPNLTFSTLTVSNMSPEDSSIYLCSVGVGQETQYFGPGTRLLVL.

The chain recombines TRBV28 with TRBJ2-7, with D tentatively TRBD1 (5 bases). The V end was cut by 2 bases, the J end by 5 bases, with 10 bases between. This CDR3 has 13 residues. Germline assignment: CDR1 MDHEN and CDR2 SYDVKM. The CDR3 loop is CASSLGAQDEQYF. Written as DNA, the CDR3 is TGTGCCAGCAGTTTAGGGGCTCAGGACGAGCAGTACTTC.

This clone was counted a single time. The chain combines TRBV4-1 with TRBJ1-2; D may be TRBD1 (5 bases). Germline assignment: CDR1 MGHRA and CDR2 YSYEKL. The CDR3 is 16 amino acids. V shed 4 bases and J shed 2 bases, with 17 bases lying between them. In DNA, the CDR3 is TGCGCCAGCAGCCGACCAACGGAGGGACGCAACTATGGCTACACCTTC. This gives the protein CASSRPTEGRNYGYTF.